In this sample, the clone carrying this TCR beta chain turned up many times. Hyperthyroidism in the patients, aged 18 to 65, was newly diagnosed and under 2 months in duration. The sample comes from a study of T cells in Graves' hyperthyroidism and ophthalmopathy. TCR beta CDR3 regions were amplified from RNA transcripts. The HTBI primer set drove a first-round RT-PCR of the TCR CDR3. TCRdb redid the calling of the multiplex PCR reads with MiXCR, one entry per CDR3 protein. The sample lists approximately 200,000 distinct CDR3 sequences; around 18% were seen once. V lost 6 bases and J 4 bases, leaving 15 bases between the germline ends. Germline lookup yields CDR1 SNHLY and CDR2 FYNNEI. The CDR3 has 14 amino acids.

This rearrangement joins TRBV2 to TRBJ1-1; D remains unclear. Sequences were obtained from blood. This TCR derives from a man aged 40-49 years with Graves' hyperthyroidism. CDR3 amino acids: CASSERDATTEAFF. The CDR3 nucleotides read TGTGCCAGCAGCGAGAGGGATGCGACCACTGAAGCTTTCTTT.